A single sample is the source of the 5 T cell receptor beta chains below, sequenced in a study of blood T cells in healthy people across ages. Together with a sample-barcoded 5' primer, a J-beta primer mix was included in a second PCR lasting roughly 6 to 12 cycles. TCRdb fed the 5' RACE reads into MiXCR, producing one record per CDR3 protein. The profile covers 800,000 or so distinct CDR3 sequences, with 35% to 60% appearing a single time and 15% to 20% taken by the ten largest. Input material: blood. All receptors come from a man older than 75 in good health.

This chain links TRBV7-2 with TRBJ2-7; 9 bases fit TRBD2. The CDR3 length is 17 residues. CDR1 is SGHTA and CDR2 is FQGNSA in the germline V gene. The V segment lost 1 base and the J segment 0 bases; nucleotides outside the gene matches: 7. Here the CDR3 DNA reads TGTGCCAGCAGCTTAGTTGCTAGCGGGGCTAGCTCCTACGAGCAGTACTTC. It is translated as CASSLVASGASSYEQYF.

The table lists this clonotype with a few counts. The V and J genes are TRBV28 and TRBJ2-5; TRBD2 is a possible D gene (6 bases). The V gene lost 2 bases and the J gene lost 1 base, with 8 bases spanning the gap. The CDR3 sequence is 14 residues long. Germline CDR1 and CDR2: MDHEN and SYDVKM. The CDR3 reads CASSLRRVQETQYF. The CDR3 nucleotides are TGTGCCAGCAGTTTACGGAGGGTCCAAGAGACCCAGTACTTC.

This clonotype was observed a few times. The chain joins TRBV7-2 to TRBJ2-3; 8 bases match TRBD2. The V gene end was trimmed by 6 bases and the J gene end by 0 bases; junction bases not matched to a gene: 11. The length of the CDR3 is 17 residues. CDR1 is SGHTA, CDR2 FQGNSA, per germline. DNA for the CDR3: TGTGCCAGCAGTCGGGGGGGGGCCCCCTCTAGCACAGATACGCAGTATTTT. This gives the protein CASSRGGAPSSTDTQYF.

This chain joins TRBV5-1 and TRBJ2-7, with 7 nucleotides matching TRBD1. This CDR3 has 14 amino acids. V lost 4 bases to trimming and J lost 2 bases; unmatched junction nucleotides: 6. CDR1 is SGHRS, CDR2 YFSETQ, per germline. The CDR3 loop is CASSTQGQAYEQYF. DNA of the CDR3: TGCGCCAGCAGCACCCAAGGACAGGCCTACGAGCAGTACTTC.

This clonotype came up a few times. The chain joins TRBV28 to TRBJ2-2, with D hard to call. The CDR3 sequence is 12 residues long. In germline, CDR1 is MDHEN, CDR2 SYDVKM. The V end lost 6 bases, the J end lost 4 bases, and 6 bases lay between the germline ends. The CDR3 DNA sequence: TGTGCCAGCAGAAGGATCACCGGGGAGCTGTTTTTT. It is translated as CASRRITGELFF.